A single T cell receptor (beta chain) is shown here with its context. This entry is derived from a study of T cells in tuberculosis. Assay used: immunoSEQ multiplex PCR; TCRdb lists only in-frame clones, some missing. Of about 25,000 clones listed, roughly nine tenths are singletons. Germline V gene lookup returns CDR1 SEHNR and CDR2 FQNEAQ (reference sequence). This CDR3 spans 16 amino acids. The ends lost 4 bases at V and 5 bases at J; junction bases unmatched: 10. The sample comprised PBMCs. J is TRBJ1-5 and V is TRBV7-9, with 8 bases that match TRBD1. The sequence was obtained from a donor aged 10-35 years with latent tuberculosis or without tuberculosis infection. Some clones in this sample may be carry-over from other donors' samples. CDR3 coding DNA: TGTGCCAGCAGCTCCAAGGGACAGGAGGCATATCAGCCCCAGCATTTT. Translation gives CASSSKGQEAYQPQHF.